The next 25 T cell receptor beta chains were all read from a single sample in a study of beta chain features in type 1 diabetes. General observations from the study: Shorter TCRB CDR3s, moderately but significantly so, marked every one of the four CD4+ subsets in Type 1 diabetes patients.

The entirety of the isolated RNA underwent reverse transcription, so expressed TCRB transcripts were sequenced. The data were produced by immunoSEQ multiplex PCR, yet TCRdb's version contains in-frame clones alone and is incomplete. The repertoire holds hundreds of thousands of clones, with more than 13% as singletons. These receptors have no identified antigens. Sequenced: naive CD4+ T cells from blood. These receptors originate from a man between 18 and 35 years old with type 1 diabetes.

The chain links TRBV5-4 to TRBJ1-6; no clear D gene. V gave up 3 bases and J gave up 4 bases, with 11 bases separating them. Germline CDR1 and CDR2: SGHNT and YYREEE (reference sequence). This CDR3 comprises 15 residues. Written as DNA, the CDR3 is TGTGCCAGCAGCTACGGGTATGGGTATAATTCACCCCTCCACTTT. Amino acid sequence: CASSYGYGYNSPLHF.

This clone showed up just a few times. This chain uses TRBV29-1 with TRBJ1-1; a weak D match, TRBD1 (6 bases). The CDR3 is 14 residues long. Germline V gene data show CDR1 as SQVTM and CDR2 as ANQGSEA. V lost 5 bases, J lost 2 bases, and 15 bases lay in between. The CDR3 is CSVQRGTDNTEAFF. Written as DNA, the CDR3 is TGCAGCGTTCAGAGGGGGACTGATAACACTGAAGCTTTCTTT.

The V and J genes are TRBV6-5 and TRBJ2-4; a possible D gene is TRBD1 (5 bases). V lost 0 bases to trimming and J lost 8 bases, with 14 bases between them. The CDR3 consists of 15 residues. Per germline, CDR1 MNHEY and CDR2 SVGAGI. CDR3 protein: CASSYSGRALDIQYF. The CDR3 coding sequence is TGTGCCAGCAGTTACTCGGGGCGAGCCCTTGACATTCAGTACTTC.

This clone was counted between two and nine times. This sample includes further DNA sequences coding for the same CDR3. The chain recombines TRBV7-9 with TRBJ2-4; 10 bases match TRBD1. The V gene's germline CDR1 is SEHNR and CDR2 FQNEAQ (reference sequence). The CDR3 sequence is 16 residues long. The V and J ends lost 3 bases and 0 bases, in that order; junction bases with no gene match: 2. The CDR3 DNA reads as TGTGCCAGCAGCTTGGGACAGGGGTTAGCCAAAAACATTCAGTACTTC. Its translation is CASSLGQGLAKNIQYF.

The chain carries TRBV5-1 and TRBJ2-3, with 7 positions matching TRBD1. This CDR3 region has 16 residues. The ends lost 4 bases at V and 0 bases at J; junction bases unmatched: 8. Looked up from germline, CDR1 is SGHRS and CDR2 is YFSETQ. The CDR3 DNA reads as TGCGCCAGCAGCCCCGGACAGGTGTTAAGCACAGATACGCAGTATTTT. Protein product: CASSPGQVLSTDTQYF.

This clone was observed a handful of times. The CDR3 sequence is CASTSGGRGGYTF. CDR3 nucleotide sequence: TGTGCCAGCACCTCGGGAGGAAGGGGTGGCTACACCTTC. The chain joins TRBV28 to TRBJ1-2; the D gene is possibly TRBD1 (5 bases). The CDR3 extends over 13 amino acids. The V and J ends lost 7 bases and 7 bases respectively, with 16 bases between them. Germline lookup yields CDR1 MDHEN and CDR2 SYDVKM.

This clone came up a few times. The V and J genes are TRBV6-1 and TRBJ2-3, with D unresolved. The CDR3 is 16 amino acids. In germline, CDR1 is MNHNS, CDR2 SASEGT. V lost 1 base and J lost 0, with 11 bases in between. The CDR3 coding sequence is TGTGCCAGCAGTGAAGGCCAGAGGTACAGCACAGATACGCAGTATTTT. This sequence encodes CASSEGQRYSTDTQYF.

The chain joins TRBV30 to TRBJ1-1; 7 nucleotides match TRBD1. Germline CDR1 is GTSNPN and CDR2 is SVGIG (reference sequence). The CDR3 totals 12 residues. V lost 3 bases and J lost 5; bases outside the gene matches: 3. CDR3 amino acids: CAWRGGWTEAFF. Written as DNA, the CDR3 is TGTGCCTGGAGAGGGGGCTGGACTGAAGCTTTCTTT.

This clone occurred a few times. The rearrangement joins TRBV30 to TRBJ1-5, with TRBD1 identical over 7 bases. CDR3 length equals 14 residues. V lost 0 bases, J lost 7 bases, and 6 bases stayed unmatched. Germline V gene data show CDR1 as GTSNPN and CDR2 as SVGIG (reference sequence). CDR3 in DNA: TGTGCCTGGAGTGTTGCGACAGGGAGGCAGCCCCAGCATTTT. Translating it yields CAWSVATGRQPQHF.

This clone has only a few counts. V and J are TRBV30 and TRBJ2-5, with 7 bases matching TRBD2. Germline CDR1 and CDR2: GTSNPN and SVGIG (reference sequence). V trimming: 2 bases; J trimming: 8 bases; junction bases outside the gene matches: 8. The CDR3 length is 13 residues. CDR3 loop: CAWSPPPGGTQYF. In nucleotides, the CDR3 is TGTGCCTGGAGTCCCCCACCGGGGGGTACCCAGTACTTC. The full variable domain, rest sourced from reference TRBV30 and TRBJ2-5, is SQTIHQWPATLVQPVGSPLSLECTVEGTSNPNLYWYRQAAGRGLQLLFYSVGIGQISSEVPQNLSASRPQDRQFILSSKKLLLSDSGFYLCAWSPPPGGTQYFGPGTRLLVL.

The chain links TRBV6-1 to TRBJ2-2, with D maybe TRBD1 (6 bases). The CDR3 contains 13 residues. V dropped 6 bases and J dropped 5 bases, with 10 bases sitting between them. Germline V lookup: CDR1 MNHNS, CDR2 SASEGT. The DNA of the CDR3 is TGTGCCAGCAGGGACAGAACGACCGGGGAGCTGTTTTTT. This gives the protein CASRDRTTGELFF.

The table lists this clone with a few counts. The V gene is TRBV2, the J gene TRBJ2-1, with D perhaps matching TRBD1 or TRBD2 (5 bases each). Trimming pared 6 bases from V and 8 bases from J, leaving 11 bases between. CDR3 size: 12 residues. Per germline, CDR1 SNHLY and CDR2 FYNNEI. The CDR3 coding sequence is TGTGCCAGCAGATGGGGGTTCGATGAGCAGTTCTTC. Translating it yields CASRWGFDEQFF. Complete variable domain (other parts from reference TRBV2 and TRBJ2-1): EPEVTQTPSHQVTQMGQEVILRCVPISNHLYFYWYRQILGQKVEFLVSFYNNEISEKSEIFDDQFSVERPDGSNFTLKIRSTKLEDSAMYFCASRWGFDEQFFGPGTRLTVL.

A note on this clone: This sample also contains other DNA sequences that code for the same CDR3. The chain joins TRBV28 to TRBJ2-1; 12 bases align to TRBD2. Germline-derived CDR1 and CDR2 are MDHEN and SYDVKM. The junction had 2 bases not matched to a gene; V was cut back by 5 bases and J by 0 bases. CDR3 length equals 16 residues. CDR3 loop: CASSETSGGSYNEQFF. The CDR3 DNA reads TGTGCCAGCAGTGAGACTAGCGGGGGCTCCTACAATGAGCAGTTCTTC.

This clone appeared a few times. The chain recombines TRBV9 with TRBJ1-2, with a tentative D call TRBD1 (5 bases). V lost 0 bases and J 2 bases, leaving 11 bases between the germline ends. The CDR3 has 15 residues. In germline, CDR1 is SGDLS, CDR2 YYNGEE. The CDR3 nucleotides read TGTGCCAGCAGCGTAGTCGACAGTTACAACTATGGCTACACCTTC. As protein: CASSVVDSYNYGYTF. The full variable domain, in which reference TRBV9 and TRBJ1-2 provide the parts outside the CDR3, is DSGVTQTPKHLITATGQRVTLRCSPRSGDLSVYWYQQSLDQGLQFLIQYYNGEERAKGNILERFSAQQFPDLHSELNLSSLELGDSALYFCASSVVDSYNYGYTFGSGTRLTVV.

This clone has a handful of counts. This sequence joins TRBV5-1 and TRBJ2-7, with 9 bases identical to TRBD1. CDR3 size: 15 residues. Trimming at V came to 5 bases and at J to 6 bases, leaving 12 bases not matched to a gene. Germline lookup yields CDR1 SGHRS and CDR2 YFSETQ. The CDR3 reads CASRLPGTGTTEQYF. The CDR3 coding sequence is TGCGCCAGCAGACTCCCCGGGACAGGGACGACCGAGCAGTACTTC.

V gene TRBV7-2 combines with J gene TRBJ1-5; no definite D call. CDR3 length: 12 residues. Per germline, CDR1 SGHTA and CDR2 FQGNSA. Trimming shortened V by 9 bases and J by 3 bases, and 9 bases separated the two germline ends. This CDR3 reads CASAGPNQPQHF. In nucleotides, the CDR3 is TGTGCCAGTGCAGGACCCAATCAGCCCCAGCATTTT.

In this sample, this clone turned up a few times. The rearrangement joins TRBV18 to TRBJ2-1; no definite D call. This CDR3 comprises 14 residues. The germline V and J ends were trimmed by 5 bases and 4 bases, with 12 bases remaining between them. Germline V lookup: CDR1 KGHSH, CDR2 LQKENI. Written as DNA, the CDR3 is TGTGCCAGCTCAGAATCCCCGAGATACAATGAGCAGTTCTTC. It is translated as CASSESPRYNEQFF.

There are a few counts of this clone. The rearrangement links TRBV29-1 to TRBJ2-7; 8 nucleotides match TRBD1. This CDR3 contains 12 residues. After removal of 3 bases from V and 2 bases from J, the junction contained 0 bases not matched to a gene. Germline V lookup: CDR1 SQVTM, CDR2 ANQGSEA. This chain's CDR3 is CSVEGQAYEQYF. The CDR3 nucleotides read TGCAGCGTTGAGGGACAGGCCTACGAGCAGTACTTC.

This clone was seen a handful of times. The V and J genes are TRBV6-1 and TRBJ2-7, with 9 bases that match TRBD1. The CDR3 has 14 residues. The trim removed 7 bases at V and 1 base at J, leaving 5 bases unmatched. Germline lookup yields CDR1 MNHNS and CDR2 SASEGT. The DNA for the CDR3 is TGTGCCAGCAACACCGGGACAGGGTCCTACGAGCAGTACTTC. Translation: CASNTGTGSYEQYF.

V is TRBV30 and J is TRBJ2-2; no firm D call. Germline values: CDR1 GTSNPN, CDR2 SVGIG (reference sequence). This CDR3 is built from 13 residues. V lost 2 bases, J lost 2 bases, and 6 bases lay in between. The CDR3 sequence: CAWSRSNTGELFF. CDR3 sequence (DNA): TGTGCCTGGAGTCGGAGCAACACCGGGGAGCTGTTTTTT.

This clone has just a few counts. This chain uses TRBV21-1 with TRBJ1-3. TRBV21-1 is deemed a pseudogene. The CDR3 has 17 residues. The CDR3 reads CASSKASQDHTRNTIYF. The CDR3 DNA is TGTGCCAGCAGCAAAGCATCGCAAGACCACACGAGAAACACCATATATTTT.

The CDR3 loop is CATSRRDQPQHF. The CDR3 DNA is TGTGCCACCAGCAGAAGAGATCAGCCCCAGCATTTT. This chain links TRBV15 with TRBJ1-5; D not certain. V was shortened by 2 bases and J by 5 bases, with 4 bases between the two germline ends. This CDR3 is built from 12 residues. The germline gives CDR1 LNHNV, CDR2 YYDKDF (reference sequence).

This clone was seen a few times. The CDR3 DNA reads as TGTGCCAGCAGCCCCATGCCCGGGACTAGCGGGAGAGGCGATACGCAGTATTTT. It yields the protein CASSPMPGTSGRGDTQYF. The chain is built from TRBV11-2 and TRBJ2-3; 14 nucleotides line up with TRBD2. The germline V gene has CDR1 SGHAT and CDR2 FQNNGV. CDR3 length: 18 residues. With 5 bases clipped from V and 6 bases from J, the junction kept 13 bases outside the gene matches.

V is TRBV5-4 and J is TRBJ2-7; D could derive from TRBD1 or TRBD2 (6 bases each). The V gene's germline CDR1 is SGHNT and CDR2 YYREEE (reference sequence). The CDR3 totals 14 residues. Deletions cut 1 base from V and 6 bases from J, with 14 bases between. CDR3 sequence (DNA): TGTGCCAGCAGCTTGAAGACGGGGGCCCTCGAGCAGTACTTC. Its translation: CASSLKTGALEQYF.

The rearrangement links TRBV7-2 to TRBJ2-7; D call uncertain. The CDR3 is made up of 13 amino acids. The V gene's germline CDR1 is SGHTA and CDR2 FQGNSA. With 4 bases removed from V and 9 bases from J, the gap between germline ends came to 16 bases. In nucleotides, the CDR3 is TGTGCCAGCAGCTCCGACCGGGCCGTAGGGCAGTACTTC. It is translated as CASSSDRAVGQYF.